Presented here are 16 T cell receptor beta chains from one specimen sequenced in a study of blood T cell repertoires in COVID-19. The assay was immunoSEQ multiplex PCR, and TCRdb's table has in-frame clones only and misses some. The data show about 260,000 clones, with over 70% seen just once and roughly 10% held by the top ten. Sequencing was performed on peripheral blood. The receptors stem from a woman between 65 and 79 years old with COVID-19, enrolled during active disease.

The CDR3 sequence: CASYIGVLTNTGELFF. The CDR3 coding sequence is TGTGCTAGTTACATCGGGGTACTTACGAACACCGGGGAGCTGTTTTTT. The chain couples TRBV12-5 to TRBJ2-2, with a weak D call TRBD2 (5 bases). Trimming cost V 8 bases and J 0 bases, with 16 bases left between them. This CDR3 contains 16 residues. Germline CDR1 LGHNT, CDR2 FRNRAP.

The chain joins TRBV11-3 to TRBJ2-2; a possible D gene is TRBD1 (5 bases). The V end lost 3 bases, the J end lost 2 bases, and 13 bases lay between the germline ends. CDR1 SGHNT and CDR2 YENEEA come from the germline V gene. This CDR3 is built from 16 residues. CDR3 amino acids: CASSLGTGQNTGELFF. Written as DNA, the CDR3 is TGTGCCAGCAGCTTGGGCACTGGACAAAACACCGGGGAGCTGTTTTTT.

The chain carries TRBV29-1 and TRBJ2-3, with D perhaps matching TRBD2 (5 bases). V lost 3 bases, J lost 3 bases, and 10 bases lay in between. The CDR3 consists of 13 residues. CDR1 is SQVTM and CDR2 is ANQGSEA in the germline V gene. Written as DNA, the CDR3 is TGCAGCGTTGATGCTAGCTCAACAGATACGCAGTATTTT. It yields the protein CSVDASSTDTQYF.

The rearrangement uses TRBV29-1 and TRBJ1-1; 10 bases are shared with TRBD1. CDR1 SQVTM and CDR2 ANQGSEA come from the germline V gene. CDR3 length equals 16 residues. J lost 1 base, V lost 4 bases, and 9 bases had no gene match. The chain's CDR3 is CSVVPGTGVGNTEAFF. CDR3 nucleotide sequence: TGCAGCGTTGTCCCCGGGACAGGGGTGGGGAACACTGAAGCTTTCTTT.

Only one count was recorded for this clone. The rearrangement uses TRBV4-3 and TRBJ1-4; no firm D call. V lost 0 bases and J lost 6, with 8 bases in between. The germline CDR1 and CDR2 sequences are LGHNA and YSLEER. CDR3 length equals 14 residues. The CDR3 sequence: CASSQDFIYEKLFF. The CDR3 DNA reads as TGCGCCAGCAGCCAAGATTTCATTTATGAAAAACTGTTTTTT.

The chain joins TRBV14 to TRBJ1-3, with TRBD1 matching over 9 bases. Germline CDR1 and CDR2: SGHDN and FVKESK. The CDR3 covers 15 residues. With V trimmed by 6 bases and J by 3 bases, 6 bases remained unmatched. CDR3 protein: CASSLQGAFGNTIYF. The CDR3 DNA reads TGTGCCAGCAGTCTACAGGGGGCATTTGGAAACACCATATATTTT.

The chain employs TRBV29-1 and TRBJ2-7; D gene uncertain. CDR1 and CDR2 from the germline V gene are SQVTM and ANQGSEA. V lost 7 bases and J 3 bases, leaving 10 bases between the germline ends. The CDR3 contains 11 residues. CDR3 coding DNA: TGCAGCGCCGAGGTTAGCTACGAGCAGTACTTC. It specifies CSAEVSYEQYF.

In nucleotides, the CDR3 is TGCAGCCTGGAGGGCACTGAAGCTTTCTTT. It codes for CSLEGTEAFF. The rearrangement uses TRBV20-1 and TRBJ1-1; D gene ambiguous. The CDR3 totals 10 residues. Germline V gene data show CDR1 as DFQATT and CDR2 as SNEGSKA (reference sequence).

CDR3 nucleotides: TGCGCCAGCAGCTTTCAGGGCCAAGAAGAGACCCAGTACTTC. This gives the protein CASSFQGQEETQYF. This rearrangement joins TRBV5-1 to TRBJ2-5; TRBD1 might be the D (5 bases). The CDR3 is 14 residues long. The V gene lost 2 bases and the J gene lost 3 bases, with 11 bases spanning the gap. Germline values: CDR1 SGHRS, CDR2 YFSETQ.

The J gene is TRBJ2-4, the V gene TRBV2; D gene uncertain. Germline V gene sequence: CDR1 SNHLY, CDR2 FYNNEI. The CDR3 is made up of 15 amino acids. The V end was cut by 3 bases, the J end by 2 bases, with 11 bases between. The CDR3 DNA reads TGTGCCAGCAGTGAGCGCCCAGGCTCCAAAAACATTCAGTACTTC. Translating gives CASSERPGSKNIQYF.

The chain employs TRBV7-2 and TRBJ2-5; a possible D gene is TRBD2 (5 bases). The CDR3 is made up of 14 amino acids. Trimming took 1 base from V and 5 from J, leaving 11 bases between them. The germline gives CDR1 SGHTA, CDR2 FQGNSA. This CDR3 reads CASSLGARDETQYF. The CDR3 nucleotides are TGTGCCAGCAGCTTAGGGGCTCGGGATGAGACCCAGTACTTC.

The chain recombines TRBV18 with TRBJ2-1; no firm D call. The CDR3 is made up of 15 amino acids. V was shortened by 3 bases and J by 7 bases, with 16 bases between the two germline ends. Germline CDR1 KGHSH, CDR2 LQKENI. The CDR3 here is CASSPSAIIGNEQFF. The DNA for the CDR3 is TGTGCCAGCTCACCGAGCGCTATAATCGGGAATGAGCAGTTCTTC.

The rearrangement joins TRBV2 to TRBJ1-5, with TRBD1 matching 7 bases. Germline loops: CDR1 SNHLY, CDR2 FYNNEI. Trimming removed 4 bases from V and 1 base from J; junction bases left unmatched: 4. The CDR3 spans 15 residues. CDR3: CASSGMGQSNQPQHF. For the CDR3, the DNA is TGTGCCAGCAGTGGTATGGGACAGAGCAATCAGCCCCAGCATTTT.

The J gene is TRBJ1-1, the V gene TRBV5-1; D is possibly TRBD1 (5 bases). Trimming left V 0 bases short and J 1 base short, with 7 bases between. The germline CDR1 and CDR2 sequences are SGHRS and YFSETQ. This CDR3 is built from 14 residues. This CDR3 reads CASSLGDRNTEAFF. CDR3 in DNA: TGCGCCAGCAGCTTGGGCGACAGGAACACTGAAGCTTTCTTT.

The chain carries TRBV29-1 and TRBJ1-1, with D perhaps matching TRBD1 (5 bases). This CDR3 is built from 15 residues. Trimming removed 0 bases from V and 0 bases from J, with 11 bases in between. Germline-derived CDR1 and CDR2 are SQVTM and ANQGSEA. CDR3 loop: CSVEELGRVNTEAFF. The DNA of the CDR3 is TGCAGCGTTGAAGAATTGGGCAGGGTGAACACTGAAGCTTTCTTT.

The chain links TRBV3-1 (or the pseudogene TRBV3-2) to TRBJ2-1, with TRBD2 matching over 11 bases. Germline CDR1 is LGHDT and CDR2 is YNNKEL (reference sequence). The length of the CDR3 is 14 residues. V dropped 4 bases and J dropped 5; count of bases not matched to a gene: 1. CDR3 sequence reads: CASSRGLADNEQFF. CDR3 coding DNA: TGTGCCAGCAGCCGGGGACTAGCGGACAATGAGCAGTTCTTC.